What follows are 14 T cell receptor beta chains derived from one specimen sequenced in a study of T cells after yellow fever vaccination. Via MiXCR, TCRdb re-called the 5' RACE reads, giving one row per CDR3 protein. The repertoire consists of 300,000 to 400,000 distinct CDR3 sequences, with approximately 12% occurring once and the leading ten covering 3.2%. The sequences come from CD4+ T cells sorted from PBMCs, collected 15 days after the yellow fever booster vaccination. All receptors come from a man aged 18 to 29 who received the YFV17D yellow fever vaccine.

The chain is built from TRBV6-6 and TRBJ2-1; 9 bases map to TRBD2. The ends lost 2 bases at V and 1 base at J; junction bases unmatched: 0. From germline, CDR1 is MNHNY and CDR2 SVGAGI (reference sequence). The length of the CDR3 is 15 residues. CDR3 residues: CASSYAGGSYNEQFF. CDR3 bases: TGTGCCAGCAGTTACGCGGGGGGGTCCTACAATGAGCAGTTCTTC.

This clonotype was observed a handful of times. This chain connects TRBV4-2 to TRBJ1-6, with unresolved D. Between the trimmed V and J ends, which lost 0 bases and 10 bases, there was a span of 7 bases. The germline gives CDR1 LGHNA, CDR2 YNFKEQ. CDR3 size: 13 residues. The chain's CDR3 is CASSQDPVSPLHF. In nucleotides, the CDR3 is TGTGCCAGCAGCCAAGACCCCGTCTCACCCCTCCACTTT.

This clonotype has a handful of counts. The rearrangement uses TRBV11-2 and TRBJ2-1; TRBD2 aligns across 7 bases. V lost 2 bases, J lost 14 bases, and 3 bases stayed unmatched. CDR1 and CDR2 (germline): SGHAT, FQNNGV. The CDR3 loop spans 11 amino acids. CDR3 nucleotide sequence: TGTGCCAGCAGCTTACTAGGGAGGGAGTTCTTC. As protein: CASSLLGREFF.

This clonotype has only a few counts. V usage is TRBV20-1 and J usage is TRBJ2-5; D is ambiguous. Germline V gene data show CDR1 as DFQATT and CDR2 as SNEGSKA (reference sequence). The CDR3 totals 12 residues. Trimming removed 4 bases from V and 5 bases from J, with 11 bases in between. CDR3 DNA: TGCAGTGCTACGGACCCTGGGGAGACCCAGTACTTC. This encodes CSATDPGETQYF.

Ten or more counts support this clonotype. The chain employs TRBV5-1 and TRBJ2-1; 8 bases match TRBD2. The CDR3 is 16 amino acids. V was pared by 1 base and J by 1 base, with 4 bases of the junction left unmatched. CDR1 and CDR2 from the germline V gene are SGHRS and YFSETQ. This chain's CDR3 is CASSLLVAGSYNEQFF. The CDR3 DNA reads as TGCGCCAGCAGCTTGTTGGTAGCGGGATCCTACAATGAGCAGTTCTTC. Variable domain in full (rest from reference TRBV5-1 and TRBJ2-1): KAGVTQTPRYLIKTRGQQVTLSCSPISGHRSVSWYQQTPGQGLQFLFEYFSETQRNKGNFPGRFSGRQFSNSRSEMNVSTLELGDSALYLCASSLLVAGSYNEQFFGPGTRLTVL.

This clonotype was picked up a small number of times. The V and J genes are TRBV30 and TRBJ1-6; tentatively, D is TRBD1 (6 bases). Trimming took off 2 bases at V and 7 bases at J, with 15 bases between the two ends. The CDR3 is 15 amino acids. Germline-derived CDR1 and CDR2 are GTSNPN and SVGIG (reference sequence). The DNA for the CDR3 is TGTGCCTGGAGTCCTCGGACAGCTTGGAATTCACCCCTCCACTTT. Protein: CAWSPRTAWNSPLHF. Complete variable domain (other parts from reference TRBV30 and TRBJ1-6): SQTIHQWPATLVQPVGSPLSLECTVEGTSNPNLYWYRQAAGRGLQLLFYSVGIGQISSEVPQNLSASRPQDRQFILSSKKLLLSDSGFYLCAWSPRTAWNSPLHFGNGTRLTVT.

The sample holds a few counts of this clonotype. J is TRBJ1-6 and V is TRBV30; 8 bases are shared with TRBD1. CDR1 and CDR2 (germline): GTSNPN, SVGIG (reference sequence). CDR3 length: 15 residues. The CDR3, as DNA: TGTGCTGGAAGGACAGGGAGCTCCTATAATTCACCCCTCCACTTT. The encoded protein is CAGRTGSSYNSPLHF.

This clonotype was observed a handful of times. The chain employs TRBV9 and TRBJ2-5; tentative D call: TRBD2 (5 bases). The CDR3 consists of 13 residues. V was shortened by 2 bases and J by 9 bases, with 14 bases between the two germline ends. Per the germline V gene, CDR1 is SGDLS and CDR2 is YYNGEE. The CDR3, as DNA: TGTGCCAGCAGCGTTAGGGCGGAGGAGGCCCAGTACTTC. It is translated as CASSVRAEEAQYF.

The chain couples TRBV29-1 to TRBJ2-1; D might be TRBD2 (6 bases). CDR3 length equals 13 residues. Looked up from germline, CDR1 is SQVTM and CDR2 is ANQGSEA. The V end lost 4 bases, the J end lost 3 bases, and 10 bases lay between the germline ends. The CDR3 region is CSVGGLDYNEQFF. In DNA form, the CDR3 reads TGCAGCGTTGGGGGACTCGACTACAATGAGCAGTTCTTC.

The table lists this clonotype with many counts. The chain joins TRBV18 to TRBJ1-3, with D perhaps matching TRBD1 (6 bases). Germline values: CDR1 KGHSH, CDR2 LQKENI. The length of the CDR3 is 16 residues. V gave up 3 bases and J gave up 0 bases, with 12 bases separating them. CDR3 sequence: CASSPSQGFSGNTIYF. The CDR3, as DNA: TGTGCCAGCTCACCGTCCCAGGGGTTCTCTGGAAACACCATATATTTT.

The J gene is TRBJ1-2, the V gene TRBV6-2 or TRBV6-3; weak D call: TRBD1 (6 bases). The CDR3 consists of 13 residues. Between the trimmed V and J ends, which lost 5 bases and 7 bases, there was a span of 14 bases. Germline-derived CDR1 and CDR2 are MNHEY and SVGEGT. The CDR3 DNA reads as TGTGCCAGCAGTCGACCAGGGGTCGGTGGCTACACCTTC. Amino acids: CASSRPGVGGYTF.

This clonotype was seen a few times. This chain connects TRBV4-3 to TRBJ1-1; D may be TRBD1 (5 bases). V dropped 5 bases and J dropped 10 bases, with 20 bases sitting between them. The germline V gene encodes CDR1 LGHNA and CDR2 YSLEER. This CDR3 comprises 14 residues. The CDR3 DNA follows: TGCGCCAGCAGCTTTATACCGGGGACGTTGGGAGCTTTCTTT. This encodes CASSFIPGTLGAFF.

The genes are TRBV25-1 and TRBJ1-2; D is ambiguous. Between the trimmed V and J ends, which lost 2 bases and 8 bases, there was a span of 6 bases. In germline, CDR1 is MGHDK, CDR2 SYGVNS. The CDR3 loop spans 11 amino acids. CDR3 DNA sequence: TGTGCCAGCAGTGAAGGTCAAGGCTACACCTTC. This sequence encodes CASSEGQGYTF.

The rearrangement uses TRBV5-5 and TRBJ2-3; D is ambiguous. The CDR3 has 17 amino acids. V was shortened by 2 bases and J by 4 bases, with 20 bases between the two germline ends. CDR1 SGHKS and CDR2 YYEKEE come from the germline V gene (reference sequence). CDR3 nucleotide sequence: TGTGCCAGCAGCTTCCGTATGGCAGGCTCACCGGCAGATACGCAGTATTTT. It yields the protein CASSFRMAGSPADTQYF.